Given below is one T cell receptor (beta chain) in context. The CDR3 has 14 residues. V was clipped by 3 bases and J by 5 bases; unmatched bases: 8. Germline CDR1 DFQATT, CDR2 SNEGSKA (reference sequence). Sequencing used immunoSEQ multiplex PCR; TCRdb keeps in-frame clones, though not all of them. The table shows 70,000 to 95,000 clones, with around 90% occurring only once. The sample comes from a study of blood T cell repertoires in COVID-19. Sequenced sample: peripheral blood. V usage is TRBV20-1 and J usage is TRBJ1-2, with 8 nucleotides matching TRBD1. This TCR was recovered from a man aged 65 to 85 with acute or convalescent COVID-19. CDR3: CSASGQGARYGYTF. The CDR3 coding sequence is TGCAGTGCTAGTGGGCAGGGGGCACGGTATGGCTACACCTTC.